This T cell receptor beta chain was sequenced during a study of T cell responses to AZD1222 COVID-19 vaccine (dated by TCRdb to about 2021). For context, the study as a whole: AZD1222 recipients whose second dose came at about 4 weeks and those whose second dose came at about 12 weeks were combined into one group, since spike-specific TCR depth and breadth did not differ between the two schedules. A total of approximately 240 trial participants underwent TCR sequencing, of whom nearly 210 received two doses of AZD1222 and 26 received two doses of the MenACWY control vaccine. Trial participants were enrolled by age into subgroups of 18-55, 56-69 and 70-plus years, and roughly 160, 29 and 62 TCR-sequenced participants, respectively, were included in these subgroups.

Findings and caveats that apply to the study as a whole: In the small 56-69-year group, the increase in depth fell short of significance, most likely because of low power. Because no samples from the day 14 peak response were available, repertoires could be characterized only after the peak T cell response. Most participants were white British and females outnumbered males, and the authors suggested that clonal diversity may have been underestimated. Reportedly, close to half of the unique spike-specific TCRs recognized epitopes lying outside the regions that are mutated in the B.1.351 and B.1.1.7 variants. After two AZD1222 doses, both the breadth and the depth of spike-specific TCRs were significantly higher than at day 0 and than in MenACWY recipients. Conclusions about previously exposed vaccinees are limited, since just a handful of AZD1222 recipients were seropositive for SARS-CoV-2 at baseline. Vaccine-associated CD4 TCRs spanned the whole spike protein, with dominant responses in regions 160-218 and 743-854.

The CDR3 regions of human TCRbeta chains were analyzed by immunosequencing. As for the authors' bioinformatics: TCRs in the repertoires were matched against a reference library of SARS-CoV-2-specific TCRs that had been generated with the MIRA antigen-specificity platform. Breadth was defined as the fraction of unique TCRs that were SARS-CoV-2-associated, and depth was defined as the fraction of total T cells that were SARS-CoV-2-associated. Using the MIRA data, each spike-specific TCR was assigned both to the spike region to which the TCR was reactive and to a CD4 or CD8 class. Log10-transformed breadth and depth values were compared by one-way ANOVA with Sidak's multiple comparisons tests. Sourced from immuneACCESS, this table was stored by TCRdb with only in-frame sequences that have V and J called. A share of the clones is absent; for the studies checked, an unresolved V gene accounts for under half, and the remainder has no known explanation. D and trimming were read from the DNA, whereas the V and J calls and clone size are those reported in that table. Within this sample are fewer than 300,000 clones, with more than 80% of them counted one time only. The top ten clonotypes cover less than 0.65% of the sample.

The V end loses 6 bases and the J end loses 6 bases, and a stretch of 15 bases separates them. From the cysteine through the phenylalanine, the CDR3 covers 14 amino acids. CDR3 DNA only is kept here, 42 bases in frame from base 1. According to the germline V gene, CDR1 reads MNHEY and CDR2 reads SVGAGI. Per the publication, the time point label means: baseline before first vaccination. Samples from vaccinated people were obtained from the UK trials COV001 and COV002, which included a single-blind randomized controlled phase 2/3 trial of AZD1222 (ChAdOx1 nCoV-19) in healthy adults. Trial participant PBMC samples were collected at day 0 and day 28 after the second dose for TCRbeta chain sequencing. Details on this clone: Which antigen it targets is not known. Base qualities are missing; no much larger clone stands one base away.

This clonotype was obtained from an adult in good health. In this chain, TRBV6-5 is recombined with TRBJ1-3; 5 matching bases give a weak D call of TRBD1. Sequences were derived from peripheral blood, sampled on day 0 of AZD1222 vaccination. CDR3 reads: CASSSPGGVNTIYF. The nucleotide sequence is TGTGCCAGCAGCTCCCCTGGGGGTGTAAACACCATATATTTT.